The clone carrying this TCR beta chain was observed many times. The source of the sample is a study of T-cell reconstitution after alpha-beta-depleted transplantation in children. The CDR3 loop spans 16 amino acids. V was trimmed by 3 bases and J by 3 bases, leaving 17 bases between them. The TCRbeta library incorporated unique molecular identifiers. TCRdb independently ran MiXCR on the PCR reads; one entry per CDR3 protein. Of approximately 590,000 distinct CDR3 sequences listed, 10% to 13% were seen once; the top ten hold about 4.2%. The specimen comprised PBMCs from the stem cell graft donor, sampled from the stem cell graft. This receptor was identified in a human donor who donated a stem cell graft to a child with acute myeloid leukemia. The chain links TRBV12-3 or TRBV12-4 to TRBJ1-2; D is ambiguous. This CDR3 is CASSFELGWFYYGYTF. In nucleotides, the CDR3 is TGTGCCAGCAGTTTTGAGTTGGGGTGGTTTTACTATGGCTACACCTTC.